This TCR beta chain came from a study of CD8 T cells in Susac syndrome. For the study at large: Among the Susac syndrome patients who underwent sequencing, roughly six had clinically active disease, while roughly eight of them were in remission. Broader study findings: The authors found about 17 Susac-specific public clones in total CD8+ repertoires and about 5 in CD8+ TEMRA repertoires. As the study acknowledged, the number of individuals in its TCR sequencing and HLA analysis was relatively small.

TEMRA cells were FACS-enriched, while CD8+ and CD4+ T cells were negatively isolated. This CDR3 is built from 14 residues. V lost 5 bases, J lost 7 bases, and 17 bases lay in between. Germline CDR1 and CDR2: SEHNR and FQNEAQ (reference sequence). Concerning this clonotype: The antigen is not known.

Random-hexamer reverse transcription was applied to about 0.45 to 1 ug RNA. TCRdb fed the immunoSEQ multiplex PCR reads into MiXCR, producing one record per CDR3 protein. The data show roughly 100,000 distinct CDR3 sequences, roughly 96% seen once. V is TRBV7-9 and J is TRBJ1-2; D might be TRBD1 (5 bases). Sequencing was carried out using CD8+ T cells from PBMCs. The TCR originated in a human donor with Susac syndrome. As DNA, the CDR3 is TGTGCCAGCAGCACGGGACCAGAGTACCTTGGCTACACCTTC. It specifies CASSTGPEYLGYTF. Full variable domain (missing parts from reference TRBV7-9 and TRBJ1-2): DTGVSQNPRHKITKRGQNVTFRCDPISEHNRLYWYRQTLGQGPEFLTYFQNEAQLEKSRLLSDRFSAERPKGSFSTLEIQRTEQGDSAMYLCASSTGPEYLGYTFGSGTRLTVV.